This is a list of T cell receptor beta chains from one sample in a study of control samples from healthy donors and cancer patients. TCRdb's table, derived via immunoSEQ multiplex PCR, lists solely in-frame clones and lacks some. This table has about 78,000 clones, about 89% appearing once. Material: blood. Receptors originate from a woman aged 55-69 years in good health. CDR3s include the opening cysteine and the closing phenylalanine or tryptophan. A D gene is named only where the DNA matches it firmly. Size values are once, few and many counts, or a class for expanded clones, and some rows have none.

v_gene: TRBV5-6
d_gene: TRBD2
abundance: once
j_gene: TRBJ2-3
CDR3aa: CASSLAAGGLGTQYF
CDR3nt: TGTGCCAGCAGCTTGGCAGCGGGGGGCTTGGGTACGCAGTATTTT

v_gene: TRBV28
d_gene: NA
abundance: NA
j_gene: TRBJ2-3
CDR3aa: CASSAGSTDTQYF
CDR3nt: TGTGCCAGCAGTGCAGGGAGCACAGATACGCAGTATTTT

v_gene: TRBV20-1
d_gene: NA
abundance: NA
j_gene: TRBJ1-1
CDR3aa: CSASQRTEAFF
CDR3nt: TGCAGTGCTTCACAGAGGACTGAAGCTTTCTTT

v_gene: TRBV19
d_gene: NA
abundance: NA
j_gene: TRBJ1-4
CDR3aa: CASSFRSPFEKLFF
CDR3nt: TGTGCCAGTAGTTTCCGGTCGCCATTTGAAAAACTGTTTTTT

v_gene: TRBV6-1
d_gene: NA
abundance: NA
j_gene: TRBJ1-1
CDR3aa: CASSDRVSTEAFF
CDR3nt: TGTGCCAGCAGTGACAGGGTTAGCACTGAAGCTTTCTTT

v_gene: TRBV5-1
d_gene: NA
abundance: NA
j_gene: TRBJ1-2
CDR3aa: CASSLAGQNYGYTF
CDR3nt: TGCGCCAGCAGCTTGGCCGGCCAGAACTATGGCTACACCTTC

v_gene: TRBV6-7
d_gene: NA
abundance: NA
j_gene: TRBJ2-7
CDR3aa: CASSYSREGKYEQYF
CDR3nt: TGTGCCAGCAGTTACTCCAGGGAAGGGAAGTACGAGCAGTACTTC

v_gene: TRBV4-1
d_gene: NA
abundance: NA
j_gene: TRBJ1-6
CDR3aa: CASSQATLEGWNSPLHF
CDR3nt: TGCGCCAGCAGCCAAGCTACTCTGGAGGGGTGGAATTCACCCCTCCACTTT

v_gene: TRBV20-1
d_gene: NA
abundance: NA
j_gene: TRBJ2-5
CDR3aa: CSARRETQYF
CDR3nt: TGCAGTGCTAGAAGAGAGACCCAGTACTTC

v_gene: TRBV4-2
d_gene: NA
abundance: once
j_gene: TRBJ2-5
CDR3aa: CASSQVFQGPLEGTQYF
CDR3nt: TGTGCCAGCAGCCAAGTGTTCCAGGGACCCCTGGAGGGGACCCAGTACTTC

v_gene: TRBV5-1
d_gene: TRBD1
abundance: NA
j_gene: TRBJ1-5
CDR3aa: CASSAGTGGQPQHF
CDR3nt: TGCGCCAGCAGCGCCGGGACAGGAGGTCAGCCCCAGCATTTT

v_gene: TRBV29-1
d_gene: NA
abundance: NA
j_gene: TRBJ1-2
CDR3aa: CSVEERQGVSGYTF
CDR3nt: TGCAGCGTTGAAGAACGCCAGGGCGTGAGCGGCTACACCTTC

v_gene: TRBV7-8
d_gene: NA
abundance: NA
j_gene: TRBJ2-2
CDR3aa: CASSLGARGSTGELFF
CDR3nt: TGTGCCAGCAGCTTAGGGGCCCGGGGGAGCACCGGGGAGCTGTTTTTT

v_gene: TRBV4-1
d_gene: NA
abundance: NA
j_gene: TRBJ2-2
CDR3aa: CASSQVSFLGGELFF
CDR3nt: TGCGCCAGCAGCCAAGTGTCCTTCCTAGGCGGGGAGCTGTTTTTT

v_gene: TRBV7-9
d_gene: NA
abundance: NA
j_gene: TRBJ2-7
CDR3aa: CASSLASTWGQNDEQYF
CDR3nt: TGTGCCAGCAGCTTAGCGTCTACCTGGGGACAAAACGACGAGCAGTACTTC

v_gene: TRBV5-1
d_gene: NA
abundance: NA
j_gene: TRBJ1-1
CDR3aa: CASSSGGGNTEAFF
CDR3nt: TGCGCCAGCAGCTCCGGCGGGGGAAACACTGAAGCTTTCTTT

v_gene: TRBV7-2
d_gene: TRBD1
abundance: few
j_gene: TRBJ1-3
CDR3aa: CASSLFSGGLSGNTIYF
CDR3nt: TGTGCCAGCAGTTTATTTTCAGGGGGCCTCTCTGGAAACACCATATATTTT

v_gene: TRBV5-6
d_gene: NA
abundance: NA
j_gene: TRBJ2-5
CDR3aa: CASSEDVGRAYQETQYF
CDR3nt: TGTGCCAGCAGCGAGGATGTCGGACGAGCGTACCAAGAGACCCAGTACTTC

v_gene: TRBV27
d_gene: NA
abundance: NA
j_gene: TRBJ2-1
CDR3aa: CASSLSRLPQYNEQFF
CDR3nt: TGTGCCAGCAGCCTAAGTAGGCTACCCCAATACAATGAGCAGTTCTTC

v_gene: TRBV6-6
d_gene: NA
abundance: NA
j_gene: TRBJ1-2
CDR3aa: CASSYSKGQYGYTF
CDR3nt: TGTGCCAGCAGTTACTCGAAGGGCCAGTATGGCTACACCTTC

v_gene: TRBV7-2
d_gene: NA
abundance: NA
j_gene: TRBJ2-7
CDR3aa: CASSSRSYEQYF
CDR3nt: TGTGCCAGCAGCAGTCGATCCTACGAGCAGTACTTC

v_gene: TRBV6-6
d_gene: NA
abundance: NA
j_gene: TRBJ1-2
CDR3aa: CASSRPGQSNYGYTF
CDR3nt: TGTGCCAGCAGCCGCCCCGGACAGAGTAACTATGGCTACACCTTC

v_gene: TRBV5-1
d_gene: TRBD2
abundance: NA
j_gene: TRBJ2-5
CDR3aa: CASSPAGGRETQYF
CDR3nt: TGCGCCAGCAGCCCCGCGGGAGGGCGAGAGACCCAGTACTTC

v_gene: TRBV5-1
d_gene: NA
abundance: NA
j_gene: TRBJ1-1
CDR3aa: CASSYRVGGDTEAFF
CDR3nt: TGCGCCAGCAGCTATAGGGTAGGTGGGGACACTGAAGCTTTCTTT

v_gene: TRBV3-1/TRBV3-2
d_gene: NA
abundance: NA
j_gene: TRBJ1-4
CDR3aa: CASSQPGGEKLFF
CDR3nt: TGTGCCAGCAGCCAGCCGGGAGGGGAAAAACTGTTTTTT

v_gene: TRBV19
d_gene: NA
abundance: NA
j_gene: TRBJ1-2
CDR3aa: CASSDRNYGYTF
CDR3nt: TGTGCCAGTAGTGACAGAAACTATGGCTACACCTTC

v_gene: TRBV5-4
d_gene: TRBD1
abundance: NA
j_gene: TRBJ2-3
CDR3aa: CASSLGRGRVDTQYF
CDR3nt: TGTGCCAGCAGCTTGGGCAGGGGGCGGGTAGATACGCAGTATTTT

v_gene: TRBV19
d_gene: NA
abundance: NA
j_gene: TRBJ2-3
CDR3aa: CATEGDTQYF
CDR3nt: TGTGCCACAGAGGGGGATACGCAGTATTTT

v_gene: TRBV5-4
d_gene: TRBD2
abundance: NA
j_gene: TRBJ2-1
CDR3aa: CASSFFKTSGRANEQFF
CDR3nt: TGTGCCAGCAGCTTTTTTAAGACTAGCGGGAGGGCCAATGAGCAGTTCTTC

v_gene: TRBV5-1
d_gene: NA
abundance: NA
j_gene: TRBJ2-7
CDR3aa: CASKSGITYEQYF
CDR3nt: TGCGCCAGCAAGTCGGGCATCACCTACGAGCAGTACTTC

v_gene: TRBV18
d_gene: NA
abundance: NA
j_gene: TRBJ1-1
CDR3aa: CASSPPGVWNTEAFF
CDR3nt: TGTGCCAGCTCACCACCAGGGGTTTGGAACACTGAAGCTTTCTTT

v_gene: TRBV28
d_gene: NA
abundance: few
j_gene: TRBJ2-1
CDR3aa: CASTGRTGRGGGEQFF
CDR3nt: TGTGCCAGCACCGGACGAACGGGGAGGGGGGGCGGTGAGCAGTTCTTC

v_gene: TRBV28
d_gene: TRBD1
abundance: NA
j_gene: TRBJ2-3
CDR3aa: CASRLTGADTQYF
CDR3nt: TGTGCCAGCAGATTAACAGGGGCAGATACGCAGTATTTT

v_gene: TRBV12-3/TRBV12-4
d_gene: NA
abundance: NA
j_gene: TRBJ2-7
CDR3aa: CASSLGRRYEQYF
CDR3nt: TGTGCCAGCAGTTTAGGGCGGCGGTACGAGCAGTACTTC

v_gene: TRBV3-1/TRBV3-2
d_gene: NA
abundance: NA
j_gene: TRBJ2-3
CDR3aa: CASSHRGGSDTQYF
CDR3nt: TGTGCCAGCAGCCATCGGGGTGGGTCAGATACGCAGTATTTT

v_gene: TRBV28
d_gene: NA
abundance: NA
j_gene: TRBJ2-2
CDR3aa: CASRPTGARGPSFWDTGELFF
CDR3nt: TGTGCCAGCAGACCCACGGGGGCCCGGGGCCCAAGTTTTTGGGACACCGGGGAGCTGTTTTTT

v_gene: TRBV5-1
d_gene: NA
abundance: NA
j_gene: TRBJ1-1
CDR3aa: CASSLGQMNTEAFF
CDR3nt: TGCGCCAGCAGCTTGGGACAGATGAACACTGAAGCTTTCTTT

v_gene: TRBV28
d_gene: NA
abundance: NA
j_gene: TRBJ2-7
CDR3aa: CASKFSTGPYEQYF
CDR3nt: TGTGCCAGCAAGTTTAGCACAGGCCCCTACGAGCAGTACTTC

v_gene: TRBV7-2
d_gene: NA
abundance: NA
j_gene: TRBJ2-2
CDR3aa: CASSLSWANTGELFF
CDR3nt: TGTGCCAGCAGCTTAAGCTGGGCGAACACCGGGGAGCTGTTTTTT

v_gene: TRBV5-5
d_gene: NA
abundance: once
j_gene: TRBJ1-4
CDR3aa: CASRQAGTATNEKLFF
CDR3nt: TGTGCCAGCAGACAAGCAGGGACTGCAACTAATGAAAAACTGTTTTTT

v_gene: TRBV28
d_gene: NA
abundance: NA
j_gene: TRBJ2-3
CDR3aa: CASSFGGSTDTQYF
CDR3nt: TGTGCCAGCAGTTTCGGGGGATCCACAGATACGCAGTATTTT

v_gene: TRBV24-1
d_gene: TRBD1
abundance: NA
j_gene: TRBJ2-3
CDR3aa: CATSDPGTGAKDTQYF
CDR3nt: TGTGCCACCAGTGACCCCGGGACAGGGGCTAAAGATACGCAGTATTTT

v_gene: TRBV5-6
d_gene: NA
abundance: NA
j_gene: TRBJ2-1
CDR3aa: CASSRGPWIYNEQFF
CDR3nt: TGTGCCAGCAGCCGGGGCCCCTGGATATACAATGAGCAGTTCTTC

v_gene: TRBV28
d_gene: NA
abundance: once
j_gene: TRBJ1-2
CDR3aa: CASSLQEAGYTF
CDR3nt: TGTGCCAGCAGTCTACAGGAGGCTGGCTACACCTTC

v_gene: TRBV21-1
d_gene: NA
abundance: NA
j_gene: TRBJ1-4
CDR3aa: CASSPKKRGVGEKLFF
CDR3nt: TGTGCCAGCAGCCCAAAAAAACGAGGGGTTGGAGAAAAACTGTTTTTT

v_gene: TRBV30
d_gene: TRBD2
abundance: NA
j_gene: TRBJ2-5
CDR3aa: CAWTISGLERETQYF
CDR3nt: TGTGCCTGGACAATTTCGGGACTAGAGAGAGAGACCCAGTACTTC

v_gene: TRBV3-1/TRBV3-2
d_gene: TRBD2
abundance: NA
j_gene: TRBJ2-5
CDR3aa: CASSQGGGAQETQYF
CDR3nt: TGTGCCAGCAGCCAGGGCGGGGGGGCCCAAGAGACCCAGTACTTC

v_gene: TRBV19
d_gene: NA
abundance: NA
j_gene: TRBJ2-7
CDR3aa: CASSIGGAYEQYF
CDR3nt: TGTGCCAGTAGTATAGGGGGCGCGTACGAGCAGTACTTC

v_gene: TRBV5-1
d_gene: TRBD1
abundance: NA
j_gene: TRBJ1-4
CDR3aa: CARVLGTGGPTNEKLFF
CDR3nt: TGCGCCAGGGTCCTCGGGACAGGGGGCCCAACTAATGAAAAACTGTTTTTT

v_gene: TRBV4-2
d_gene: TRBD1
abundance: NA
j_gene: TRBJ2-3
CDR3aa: CASSPRYLSTGVGADTQYF
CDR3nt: TGTGCCAGCAGCCCAAGATACCTCTCGACAGGGGTAGGGGCAGATACGCAGTATTTT

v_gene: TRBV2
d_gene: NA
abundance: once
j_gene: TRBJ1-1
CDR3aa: CASWAGLTEAFF
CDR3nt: TGTGCCAGTTGGGCGGGGCTCACTGAAGCTTTCTTT

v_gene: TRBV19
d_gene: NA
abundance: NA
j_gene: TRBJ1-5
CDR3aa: CASSKQGVRNQPQHF
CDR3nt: TGTGCCAGTAGTAAGCAGGGTGTAAGGAATCAGCCCCAGCATTTT

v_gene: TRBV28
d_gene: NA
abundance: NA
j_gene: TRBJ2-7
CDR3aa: CASSSRSNRDSYEQYF
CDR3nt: TGTGCCAGCAGCAGTCGCTCTAACAGGGACTCCTACGAGCAGTACTTC

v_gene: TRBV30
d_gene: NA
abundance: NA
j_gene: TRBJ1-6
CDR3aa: CAWSAPKGSNSPLHF
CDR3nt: TGTGCCTGGAGCGCCCCCAAAGGTTCTAATTCACCCCTCCACTTT

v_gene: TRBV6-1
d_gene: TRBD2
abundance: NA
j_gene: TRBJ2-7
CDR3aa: CASSGNSGRASSYEQYF
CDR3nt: TGTGCCAGCAGTGGTAATAGCGGGAGGGCGAGCTCCTACGAGCAGTACTTC

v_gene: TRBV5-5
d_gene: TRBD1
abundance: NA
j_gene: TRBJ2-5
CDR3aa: CASSLKMPGQTYQETQYF
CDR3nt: TGTGCCAGCAGCTTAAAGATGCCGGGACAGACGTACCAAGAGACCCAGTACTTC